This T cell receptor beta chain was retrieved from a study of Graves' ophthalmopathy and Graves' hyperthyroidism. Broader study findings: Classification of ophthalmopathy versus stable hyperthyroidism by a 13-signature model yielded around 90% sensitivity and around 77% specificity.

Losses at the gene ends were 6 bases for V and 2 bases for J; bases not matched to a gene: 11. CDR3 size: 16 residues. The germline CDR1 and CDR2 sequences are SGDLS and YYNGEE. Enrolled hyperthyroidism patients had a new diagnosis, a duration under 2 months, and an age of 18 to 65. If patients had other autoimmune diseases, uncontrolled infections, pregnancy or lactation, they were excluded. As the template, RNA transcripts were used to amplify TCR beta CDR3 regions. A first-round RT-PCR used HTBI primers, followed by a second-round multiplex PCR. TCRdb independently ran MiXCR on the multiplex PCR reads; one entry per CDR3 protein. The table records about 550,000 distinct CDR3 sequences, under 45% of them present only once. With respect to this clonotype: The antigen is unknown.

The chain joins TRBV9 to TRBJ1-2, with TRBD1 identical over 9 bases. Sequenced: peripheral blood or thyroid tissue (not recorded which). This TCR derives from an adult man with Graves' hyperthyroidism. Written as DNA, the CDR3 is TGTGCCAGCACCCCGGGGACAGGGACCGCAAACTATGGCTACACCTTC. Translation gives CASTPGTGTANYGYTF.